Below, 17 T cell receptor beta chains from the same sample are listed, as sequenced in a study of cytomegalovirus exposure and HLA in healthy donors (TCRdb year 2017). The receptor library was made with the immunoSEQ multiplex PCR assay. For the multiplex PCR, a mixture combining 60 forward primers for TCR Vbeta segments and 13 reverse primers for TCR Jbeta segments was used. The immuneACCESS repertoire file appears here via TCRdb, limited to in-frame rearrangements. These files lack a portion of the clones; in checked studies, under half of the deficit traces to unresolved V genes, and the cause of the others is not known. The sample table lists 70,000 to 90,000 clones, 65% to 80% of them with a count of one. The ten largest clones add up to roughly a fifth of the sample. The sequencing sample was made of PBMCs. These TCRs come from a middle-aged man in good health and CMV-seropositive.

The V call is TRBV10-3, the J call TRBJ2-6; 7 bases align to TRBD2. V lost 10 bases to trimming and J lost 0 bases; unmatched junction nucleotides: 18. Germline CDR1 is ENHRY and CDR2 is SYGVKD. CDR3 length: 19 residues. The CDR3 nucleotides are TGTGCCACATCCGCCACCACGGGACTACTAAACTCTGGGGCCAACGTCCTGACTTTC. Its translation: CATSATTGLLNSGANVLTF.

CDR3 in DNA: TGTGCCAGCGGAGGGGGCTCCAACTATGGCTACACCTTC. It codes for CASGGGSNYGYTF. The rearrangement links TRBV28 to TRBJ1-2; 7 nucleotides align to TRBD1. V was clipped by 8 bases and J by 2 bases; unmatched bases: 5. Germline V gene lookup returns CDR1 MDHEN and CDR2 SYDVKM. The CDR3 contains 13 residues.

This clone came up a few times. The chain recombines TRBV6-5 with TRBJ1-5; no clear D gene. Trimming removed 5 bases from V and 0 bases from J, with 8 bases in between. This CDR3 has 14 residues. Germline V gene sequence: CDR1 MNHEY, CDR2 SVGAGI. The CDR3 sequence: CASSESYSNQPQHF. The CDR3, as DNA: TGTGCCAGCAGTGAGTCCTATAGCAATCAGCCCCAGCATTTT.

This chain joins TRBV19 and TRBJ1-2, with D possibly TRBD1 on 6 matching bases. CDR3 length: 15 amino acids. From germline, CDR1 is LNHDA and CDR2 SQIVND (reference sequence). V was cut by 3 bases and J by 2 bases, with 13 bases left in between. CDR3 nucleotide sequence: TGTGCCAGTAGTATTTCGGCAGGGGTCAACTATGGCTACACCTTC. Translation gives CASSISAGVNYGYTF.

The CDR3 sequence is CASSPRGGGGLNTEAFF. The CDR3 coding sequence is TGTGCCAGCAGCCCTCGTGGGGGAGGAGGGCTGAACACTGAAGCTTTCTTT. The V and J genes are TRBV7-9 and TRBJ1-1; TRBD1 is a possible D gene (5 bases). The CDR3 is made up of 17 amino acids. The V end was cut by 5 bases, the J end by 0 bases, with 19 bases between. Per germline, CDR1 SEHNR and CDR2 FQNEAQ (reference sequence).

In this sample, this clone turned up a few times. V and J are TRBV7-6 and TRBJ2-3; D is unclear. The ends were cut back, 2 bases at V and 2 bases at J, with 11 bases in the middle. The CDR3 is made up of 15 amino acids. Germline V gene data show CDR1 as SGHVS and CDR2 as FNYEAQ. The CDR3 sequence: CASSLSGLPTDTQYF. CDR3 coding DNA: TGTGCCAGCAGCTTATCCGGGTTGCCCACAGATACGCAGTATTTT.

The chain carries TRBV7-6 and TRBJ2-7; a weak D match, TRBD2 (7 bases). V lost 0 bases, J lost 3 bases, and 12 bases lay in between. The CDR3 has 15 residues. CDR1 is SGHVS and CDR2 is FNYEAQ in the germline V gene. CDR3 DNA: TGTGCCAGCAGCTTAGCTGTGGGAGGGGGCTACGAGCAGTACTTC. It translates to CASSLAVGGGYEQYF. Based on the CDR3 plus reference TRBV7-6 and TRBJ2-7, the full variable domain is GAGVSQSPRYKVTKRGQDVALRCDPISGHVSLYWYRQALGQGPEFLTYFNYEAQQDKSGLPNDRFSAERPEGSISTLTIQRTEQRDSAMYRCASSLAVGGGYEQYFGPGTRLTVT.

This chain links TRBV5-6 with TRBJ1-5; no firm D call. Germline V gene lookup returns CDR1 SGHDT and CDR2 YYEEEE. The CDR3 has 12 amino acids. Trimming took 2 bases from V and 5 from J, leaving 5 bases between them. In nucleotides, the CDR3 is TGTGCCAGCAGCTTTGAGTATCAGCCCCAGCATTTT. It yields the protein CASSFEYQPQHF.

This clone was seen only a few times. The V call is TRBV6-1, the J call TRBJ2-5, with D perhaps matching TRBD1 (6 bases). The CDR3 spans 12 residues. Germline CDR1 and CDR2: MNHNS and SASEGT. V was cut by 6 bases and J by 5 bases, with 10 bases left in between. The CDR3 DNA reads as TGTGCCAGCAGCTTAACAGGGGAGACCCAGTACTTC. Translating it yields CASSLTGETQYF.

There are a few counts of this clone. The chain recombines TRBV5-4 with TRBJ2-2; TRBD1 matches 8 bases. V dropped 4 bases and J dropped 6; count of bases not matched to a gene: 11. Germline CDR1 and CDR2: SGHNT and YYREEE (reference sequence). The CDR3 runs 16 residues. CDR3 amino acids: CASSPGHRGLAGELFF. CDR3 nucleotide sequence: TGTGCCAGCAGCCCCGGGCACAGGGGGTTGGCCGGGGAGCTGTTTTTT.

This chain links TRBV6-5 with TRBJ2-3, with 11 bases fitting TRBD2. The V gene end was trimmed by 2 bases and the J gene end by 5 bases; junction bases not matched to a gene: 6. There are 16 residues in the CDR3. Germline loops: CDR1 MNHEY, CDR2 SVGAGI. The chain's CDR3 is CASSYPTSGGIDTQYF. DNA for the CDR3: TGTGCCAGCAGTTACCCAACTAGCGGGGGAATAGATACGCAGTATTTT.

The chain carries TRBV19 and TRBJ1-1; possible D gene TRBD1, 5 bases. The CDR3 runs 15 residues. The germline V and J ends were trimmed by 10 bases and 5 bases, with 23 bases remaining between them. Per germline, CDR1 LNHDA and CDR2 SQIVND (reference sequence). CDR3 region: CATHLDPAGGTEAFF. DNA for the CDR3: TGTGCCACCCACCTGGACCCGGCGGGGGGGACTGAAGCTTTCTTT.

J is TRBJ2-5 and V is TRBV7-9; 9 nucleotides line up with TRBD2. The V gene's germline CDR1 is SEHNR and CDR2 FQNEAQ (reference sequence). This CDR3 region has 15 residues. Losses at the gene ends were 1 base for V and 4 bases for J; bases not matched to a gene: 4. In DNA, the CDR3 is TGTGCCAGCAGCTTAGTCCTAGCGGGGCGAGAGACCCAGTACTTC. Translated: CASSLVLAGRETQYF.

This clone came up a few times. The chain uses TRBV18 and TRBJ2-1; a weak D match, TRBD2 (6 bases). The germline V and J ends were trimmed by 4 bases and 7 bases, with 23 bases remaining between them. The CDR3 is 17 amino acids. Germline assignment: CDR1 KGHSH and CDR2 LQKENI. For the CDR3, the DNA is TGTGCCAGCTCACTTAAAGGACAAGGAGGGAGTTTTAATGAGCAGTTCTTC. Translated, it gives CASSLKGQGGSFNEQFF.

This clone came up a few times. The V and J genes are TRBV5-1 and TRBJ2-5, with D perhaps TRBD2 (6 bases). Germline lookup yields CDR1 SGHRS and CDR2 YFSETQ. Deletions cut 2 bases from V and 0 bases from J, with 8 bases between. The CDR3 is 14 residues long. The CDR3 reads CASSFRLDQETQYF. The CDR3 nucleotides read TGCGCCAGCAGCTTCCGACTAGACCAAGAGACCCAGTACTTC.

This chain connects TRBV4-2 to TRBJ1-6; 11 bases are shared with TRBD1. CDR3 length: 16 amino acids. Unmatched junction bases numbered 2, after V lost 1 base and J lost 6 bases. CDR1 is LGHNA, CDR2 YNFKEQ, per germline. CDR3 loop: CASSQGDRGTNSPLHF. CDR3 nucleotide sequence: TGTGCCAGCAGCCAAGGGGACAGGGGGACTAATTCACCCCTCCACTTT.

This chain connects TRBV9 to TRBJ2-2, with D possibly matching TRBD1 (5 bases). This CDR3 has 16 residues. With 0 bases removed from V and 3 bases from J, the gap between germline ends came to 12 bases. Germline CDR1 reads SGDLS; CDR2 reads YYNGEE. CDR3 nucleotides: TGTGCCAGCAGCGTAGAAGTGGACACTGACACCGGGGAGCTGTTTTTT. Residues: CASSVEVDTDTGELFF.